The 14 T cell receptor beta chains below all came from one sample that was sequenced in a study of OX40 agonist ivuxolimab in advanced cancers. Assay used: immunoSEQ multiplex PCR; TCRdb lists only in-frame clones, some missing. The sample holds some 90,000 clones, approximately 90% seen once. The material sequenced was CD4+ or CD8+ T cells sorted from blood, taken in a trial of the OX40 agonist ivuxolimab. These receptors came from an adult with an advanced solid tumor such as melanoma, head and neck, liver or kidney cancer.

The chain has TRBV28 and TRBJ2-1; TRBD2 agrees at 13 bases. Germline loops: CDR1 MDHEN, CDR2 SYDVKM. V dropped 4 bases and J dropped 8; count of bases not matched to a gene: 8. This CDR3 has 16 residues. CDR3: CASSSTGTSGKDEQFF. As DNA, the CDR3 is TGTGCCAGCAGTTCGACCGGGACTAGCGGGAAGGATGAGCAGTTCTTC.

The chain is built from TRBV6-1 and TRBJ1-1; 9 bases agree with TRBD1. Trimming took 9 bases from V and 5 from J; bases not matched to a gene: 4. This CDR3 is built from 12 residues. In germline, CDR1 is MNHNS, CDR2 SASEGT. CDR3 protein: CASRDRVTEAFF. CDR3 DNA: TGTGCCAGTCGGGACAGGGTAACTGAAGCTTTCTTT.

The chain joins TRBV5-4 to TRBJ2-7, with D uncertain. CDR3 length equals 16 residues. The V gene lost 3 bases and the J gene lost 2 bases, with 18 bases spanning the gap. Germline V gene sequence: CDR1 SGHNT, CDR2 YYREEE (reference sequence). This chain's CDR3 is CASSWDRERAPYEQYF. As DNA, the CDR3 is TGTGCCAGCAGCTGGGATAGGGAAAGGGCCCCCTACGAGCAGTACTTC.

This clone occurred once. V is TRBV28 and J is TRBJ2-1; the match to TRBD1 covers 10 bases. The ends lost 6 bases at V and 16 bases at J; junction bases unmatched: 12. CDR3 length equals 13 residues. Germline values: CDR1 MDHEN, CDR2 SYDVKM. For the CDR3, the DNA is TGTGCCAGCAGAACCGGGACAGGGGTCAACAACTTCTTC. Its translation is CASRTGTGVNNFF.

The chain's CDR3 is CASSLRLAQLIGTQYF. The CDR3 DNA follows: TGTGCCAGCAGCTTAAGACTAGCTCAGCTAATAGGGACCCAGTACTTC. The chain couples TRBV7-2 to TRBJ2-5; 7 bases align to TRBD2. The CDR3 is 16 residues long. Trimming removed 2 bases from V and 7 bases from J; junction bases left unmatched: 13. The germline gives CDR1 SGHTA, CDR2 FQGNSA.

The chain carries TRBV7-9 and TRBJ2-5; D not resolved. Germline loops: CDR1 SEHNR, CDR2 FQNEAQ (reference sequence). The CDR3 contains 14 residues. The V and J ends lost 1 base and 2 bases respectively, with 8 bases between them. Here the CDR3 reads CASSLGNLQETQYF. In DNA, the CDR3 is TGTGCCAGCAGCTTAGGAAATTTACAAGAGACCCAGTACTTC.

The chain's CDR3 is CASSADRVHEQYF. The CDR3 region has the DNA TGTGCCAGCAGCGCGGACAGGGTCCACGAGCAGTACTTC. The chain combines TRBV12-1 with TRBJ2-7; whether TRBD1, the table's D call, matches the DNA was not checked. TRBV12-1 is marked as a pseudogene. This CDR3 has 13 amino acids.

The chain uses TRBV30 and TRBJ1-1; tentatively, D is TRBD1 (6 bases). The V gene's germline CDR1 is GTSNPN and CDR2 SVGIG (reference sequence). The V end was cut by 2 bases, the J end by 5 bases, with 15 bases between. The CDR3 consists of 14 residues. DNA for the CDR3: TGTGCCTGGAGTCGGAATCTACAGGGAACTGAAGCTTTCTTT. It specifies CAWSRNLQGTEAFF.

The V gene is TRBV18, the J gene TRBJ2-7; 8 nucleotides match TRBD1. Germline CDR1 and CDR2: KGHSH and LQKENI. V shed 3 bases and J 6 bases; nucleotides not matched to a gene: 10. The CDR3 has 15 residues. This CDR3 is CASSPNLDRGGEQYF. DNA of the CDR3: TGTGCCAGCTCACCCAATCTCGACAGGGGTGGCGAGCAGTACTTC.

This clone came up a few times. The chain carries TRBV21-1 and TRBJ2-7; no DNA check was done on the table's D call, TRBD1. TRBV21-1 is marked as a pseudogene. This CDR3 comprises 18 residues. The CDR3 sequence is CASSTLNTLTGGAGEQYF. CDR3 DNA sequence: TGTGCCAGCAGCACACTGAACACCTTAACAGGGGGCGCGGGGGAGCAGTACTTC.

The chain couples TRBV13 to TRBJ2-2; 7 bases are shared with TRBD1. Unmatched junction bases numbered 8, after V lost 8 bases and J lost 5 bases. CDR3 size: 14 residues. Germline-derived CDR1 and CDR2 are PRHDT and FYEKMQ (reference sequence). The CDR3 protein is CASRRPGGTGELFF. CDR3 DNA sequence: TGTGCCAGCCGTCGTCCAGGGGGTACCGGGGAGCTGTTTTTT.

The rearrangement joins TRBV5-1 to TRBJ2-2, with D unresolved. The CDR3 runs 14 residues. The V and J ends lost 1 base and 6 bases respectively, with 10 bases between them. Germline V gene lookup returns CDR1 SGHRS and CDR2 YFSETQ. This chain's CDR3 is CASSLSRAPGELFF. CDR3 sequence (DNA): TGCGCCAGCAGCTTGAGTAGGGCCCCCGGGGAGCTGTTTTTT.

The chain carries TRBV7-2 and TRBJ2-7; weak D call: TRBD1 (6 bases). V was clipped by 5 bases and J by 8 bases, with 13 bases between them. CDR3 length: 12 residues. Looked up from germline, CDR1 is SGHTA and CDR2 is FQGNSA. The CDR3 sequence is CASSVDGTKQYF. The CDR3 DNA is TGTGCCAGCAGCGTGGACGGGACAAAGCAGTACTTC.

The rearrangement joins TRBV5-1 to TRBJ2-1; TRBD2 matches 14 bases. The CDR3 is 16 residues long. The V segment lost 0 bases and the J segment 8 bases; nucleotides outside the gene matches: 4. Germline V gives CDR1 SGHRS, CDR2 YFSETQ. DNA for the CDR3: TGCGCCAGCAGCTTGGGACTAGCGGGAGGGCAGGATGAGCAGTTCTTC. It codes for CASSLGLAGGQDEQFF.